The 9 T cell receptor beta chains below come from one sample, sequenced in a study of CD8+CD57+ T cells in acquired aplastic anemia. Patients selected for sequencing had displayed CD8+CD57+ cell expansion by flow cytometry. Profiling of TCR beta VDJ combinations and CDR3 sequences used genomic DNA as template. TCRdb redid the calling of the reads with MiXCR, one entry per CDR3 protein. This sample has under 500,000 distinct CDR3 sequences, with approximately 33% found just once. The sequencing input was sorted CD4+, CD8+, or CD8+CD57+ T cells (not recorded which) from PBMCs. Source of these receptors: a human donor with aplastic anemia.

As regards this clonotype: The junction differs from germline at one of its ends, possibly a read error. The chain joins TRBV7-2 to TRBJ2-2; D is perhaps TRBD1 or TRBD2 (5 bases each). Germline CDR1 and CDR2: SGHTA and FQGNSA. The CDR3 runs to 16 residues. The CDR3 loop is CASSLALAGATRELFF. The CDR3 nucleotides are TGTGCCAGCAGCTTAGCCCTGGCCGGGGCCACCAGGGAGCTGTTTTTT.

On this clonotype: Compared with germline, one end of the junction differs, possibly owing to a read error. CDR3 sequence reads: CASSSQQGGGCTF. CDR3 coding DNA: TGTGCCAGCAGCTCTCAACAGGGCGGTGGCTGCACCTTC. J is TRBJ1-2 and V is TRBV7-2; D might be TRBD1 (6 bases). Germline V lookup: CDR1 SGHTA, CDR2 FQGNSA. The length of the CDR3 is 13 residues.

This clonotype was counted only a few times. This could be a read error, since a much larger clone is one nucleotide away. V gene TRBV19 combines with J gene TRBJ2-5, with 13 bases fitting TRBD2. Germline V CDR1 and CDR2: LNHDA, SQIVND (reference sequence). The CDR3 sequence is 14 residues long. The CDR3 reads CASGLAGAKETQCF. The CDR3, as DNA: TGTGCCAGTGGACTAGCGGGAGCGAAGGAGACCCAGTGCTTC.

With regard to this clonotype: A clone one base away is much larger, so this may be a read error. The missing conserved phenylalanine or tryptophan at the end of this CDR3 makes a read error likely. The chain combines TRBV5-1 with TRBJ1-6, with no clear D. CDR1 SGHRS and CDR2 YFSETQ come from the germline V gene. V was shortened by 1 base and J by 8 bases, with 13 bases between the two germline ends. The CDR3 is 15 residues long. CDR3 residues: CASSLLPGEDSPLHL. CDR3 nucleotides: TGCGCCAGCAGCTTGCTTCCAGGAGAGGATTCACCCCTCCACCTT.

A few counts support this clonotype. A much bigger clone sits one base away, suggesting this may be a read error. The chain is built from TRBV19 and TRBJ1-1; the D gene is possibly TRBD1 (6 bases). CDR1 is LNHDA, CDR2 SQIVND, per germline (reference sequence). V was pared by 5 bases and J by 1 base, with 8 bases between. The CDR3 has 13 residues. The CDR3 here is CASSDRTNTEAFF. The CDR3 DNA is TGTGCCAGTAGTGACAGGACGAACACTGAAGCTTTCTTT.

The CDR3 nucleotides read TGTGCCATCACCCAAAAGGGTGACGCCGGGGAGCTGTTTTTT. Translating it yields CAITQKGDAGELFF. The chain couples TRBV10-3 to TRBJ2-2; no clear D gene. CDR1 and CDR2 from the germline V gene are ENHRY and SYGVKD. V was trimmed by 7 bases and J by 6 bases, leaving 15 bases between them. The CDR3 runs 14 residues.

The chain joins TRBV10-2 to TRBJ1-1, with D perhaps matching TRBD1 (6 bases). Trimming took 6 bases from V and 9 from J, leaving 17 bases between them. The CDR3 covers 13 residues. CDR1 and CDR2 (germline): WSHSY, SAAADI. The CDR3: CASSPTGILQAFF. The CDR3 bases are TGCGCCAGCAGCCCGACAGGTATACTCCAAGCTTTCTTT.

This chain joins TRBV12-5 and TRBJ2-3, with D perhaps matching TRBD1 (6 bases). The CDR3 consists of 14 residues. V lost 3 bases and J lost 5, with 12 bases in between. Germline CDR1 LGHNT, CDR2 FRNRAP. CDR3 in amino acids: CASGLIGGGDTQYF. Written as DNA, the CDR3 is TGTGCTAGTGGTTTAATTGGGGGCGGAGATACGCAGTATTTT. Drawing the rest from reference TRBV12-5 and TRBJ2-3, the complete variable domain is DARVTQTPRHKVTEMGQEVTMRCQPILGHNTVFWYRQTMMQGLELLAYFRNRAPLDDSGMPKDRFSAEMPDATLATLKIQPSEPRDSAVYFCASGLIGGGDTQYFGPGTRLTVL.

The chain couples TRBV10-3 to TRBJ1-2; D gene ambiguous. CDR1 is ENHRY and CDR2 is SYGVKD in the germline V gene. The CDR3 has 10 residues. Trimming took off 2 bases at V and 10 bases at J, with 5 bases between the two ends. The CDR3: CAISESDYTF. The CDR3 bases are TGTGCCATCAGTGAGAGTGACTACACCTTC.